This TCR beta chain was observed in a study of T-cell reconstitution after alpha-beta-depleted transplantation in children. Study-wide points: Surviving thymic progenitors and recipient T cells were the source of high TCRbeta diversity at day 60 in some patients. Expanded clones from the graft, numbering several hundred, reportedly supplied alpha-beta T cells about two months after transplant. Fresh T-cell production supplied most of the T-cell counts and diversity seen one year after transplant.

Trimming removed 2 bases at V and 2 bases at J, with 9 bases between. In germline, CDR1 is SGHTA, CDR2 FQGNSA. The CDR3 runs to 14 residues. The sample holds many counts of this clonotype. Its antigen is as yet unknown. Unique molecular identifiers were used to barcode this TCRbeta library. TCRdb recomputed calls from the PCR reads with MiXCR, one row per CDR3 protein. The data show 250,000 to 300,000 distinct CDR3 sequences, with 10% seen just once and 7.5% held by the top ten. The receptor was isolated from a boy younger than two with acute myeloid leukemia, due to receive a stem cell transplant. The specimen was PBMCs, collected before TCRalphabeta/CD19-depleted stem cell transplant. V and J are TRBV7-2 and TRBJ2-5; D not resolved. The CDR3 protein is CASSLRPDQETQYF. CDR3 nucleotide sequence: TGTGCCAGCAGCTTAAGGCCAGATCAAGAGACCCAGTACTTC.